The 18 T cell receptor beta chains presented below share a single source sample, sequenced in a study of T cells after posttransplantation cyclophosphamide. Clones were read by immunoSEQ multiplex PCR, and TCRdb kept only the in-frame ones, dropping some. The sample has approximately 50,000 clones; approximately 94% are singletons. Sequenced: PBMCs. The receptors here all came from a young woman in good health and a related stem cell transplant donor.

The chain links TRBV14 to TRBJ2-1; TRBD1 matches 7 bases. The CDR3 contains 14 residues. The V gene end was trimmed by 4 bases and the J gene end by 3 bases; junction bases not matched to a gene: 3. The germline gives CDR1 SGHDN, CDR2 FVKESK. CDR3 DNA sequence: TGTGCCAGCAGCCTAAGGGACAGCTACAATGAGCAGTTCTTC. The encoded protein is CASSLRDSYNEQFF.

The CDR3 spells CASKSGANSPLHF. The CDR3 coding sequence is TGTGCCAGTAAGTCAGGGGCCAATTCACCCCTCCACTTT. This rearrangement joins TRBV19 to TRBJ1-6; possible D gene TRBD1, 6 bases. V dropped 7 bases and J dropped 7 bases, with 11 bases sitting between them. Germline loops: CDR1 LNHDA, CDR2 SQIVND (reference sequence). The CDR3 has 13 amino acids.

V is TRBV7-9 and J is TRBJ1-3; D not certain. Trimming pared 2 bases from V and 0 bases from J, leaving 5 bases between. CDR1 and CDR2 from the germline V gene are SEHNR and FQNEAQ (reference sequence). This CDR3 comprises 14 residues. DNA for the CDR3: TGTGCCAGCAGCTTAACAGACTCTGGAAACACCATATATTTT. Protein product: CASSLTDSGNTIYF. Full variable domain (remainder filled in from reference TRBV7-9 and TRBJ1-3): DTGVSQNPRHKITKRGQNVTFRCDPISEHNRLYWYRQTLGQGPEFLTYFQNEAQLEKSRLLSDRFSAERPKGSFSTLEIQRTEQGDSAMYLCASSLTDSGNTIYFGEGSWLTVV.

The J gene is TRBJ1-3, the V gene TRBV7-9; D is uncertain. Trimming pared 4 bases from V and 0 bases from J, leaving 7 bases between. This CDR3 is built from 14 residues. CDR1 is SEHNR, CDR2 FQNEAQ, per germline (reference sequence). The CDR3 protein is CASSSRFSGNTIYF. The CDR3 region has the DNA TGTGCCAGCAGCTCCCGGTTCTCTGGAAACACCATATATTTT.

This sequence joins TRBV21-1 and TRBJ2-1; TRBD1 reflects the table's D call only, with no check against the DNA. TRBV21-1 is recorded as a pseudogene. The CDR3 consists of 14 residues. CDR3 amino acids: CASSKSFQGSEQFF. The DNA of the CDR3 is TGTGCCAGCAGCAAAAGTTTCCAGGGTAGTGAGCAGTTCTTC.

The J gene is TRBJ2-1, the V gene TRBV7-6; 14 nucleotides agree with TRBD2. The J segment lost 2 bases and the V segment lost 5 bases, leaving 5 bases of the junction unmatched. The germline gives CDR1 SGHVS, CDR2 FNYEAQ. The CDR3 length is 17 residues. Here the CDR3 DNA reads TGTGCCAGCAGCCCGCGACTAGCGGGGGGGCCCTACAATGAGCAGTTCTTC. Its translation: CASSPRLAGGPYNEQFF.

DNA for the CDR3: TGCGCCAGCAGCTTGGAACAGACTTCACCCCTCCACTTT. This encodes CASSLEQTSPLHF. The chain recombines TRBV5-1 with TRBJ1-6; D unresolved. CDR1 SGHRS and CDR2 YFSETQ come from the germline V gene. V lost 0 bases and J lost 9, with 7 bases in between. The CDR3 loop spans 13 amino acids. The variable domain in full, completed from reference TRBV5-1 and TRBJ1-6, reads KAGVTQTPRYLIKTRGQQVTLSCSPISGHRSVSWYQQTPGQGLQFLFEYFSETQRNKGNFPGRFSGRQFSNSRSEMNVSTLELGDSALYLCASSLEQTSPLHFGNGTRLTVT.

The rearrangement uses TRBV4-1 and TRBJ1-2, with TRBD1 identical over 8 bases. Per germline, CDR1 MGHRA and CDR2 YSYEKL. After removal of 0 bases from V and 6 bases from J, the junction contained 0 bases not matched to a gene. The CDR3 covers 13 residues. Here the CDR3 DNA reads TGCGCCAGCAGCCAAGAACAGGGGGATGGCTACACCTTC. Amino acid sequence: CASSQEQGDGYTF.

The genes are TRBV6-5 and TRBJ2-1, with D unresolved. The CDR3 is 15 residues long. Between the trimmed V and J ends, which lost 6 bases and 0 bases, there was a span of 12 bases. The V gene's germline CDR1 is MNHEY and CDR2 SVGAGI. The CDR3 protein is CASRLNRVSYNEQFF. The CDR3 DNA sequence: TGTGCCAGCAGGTTAAACCGGGTCTCCTACAATGAGCAGTTCTTC.

In DNA form, the CDR3 reads TGTGCCTGGAGTGGAGGCTATGGCTACACCTTC. This encodes CAWSGGYGYTF. The chain recombines TRBV30 with TRBJ1-2; D remains unclear. The germline V and J ends were trimmed by 1 base and 4 bases, with 4 bases remaining between them. Per germline, CDR1 GTSNPN and CDR2 SVGIG (reference sequence). The CDR3 length is 11 residues.

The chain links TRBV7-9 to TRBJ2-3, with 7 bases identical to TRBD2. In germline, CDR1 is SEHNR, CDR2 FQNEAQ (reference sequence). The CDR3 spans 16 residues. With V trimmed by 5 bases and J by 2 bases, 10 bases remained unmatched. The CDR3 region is CASSLTSVRPTDTQYF. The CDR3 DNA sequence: TGTGCCAGCAGCCTAACTAGCGTCAGGCCCACAGATACGCAGTATTTT.

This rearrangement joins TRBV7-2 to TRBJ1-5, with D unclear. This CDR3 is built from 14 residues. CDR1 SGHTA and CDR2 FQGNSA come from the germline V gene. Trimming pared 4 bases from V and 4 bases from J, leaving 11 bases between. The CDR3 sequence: CASSSSGINQPQHF. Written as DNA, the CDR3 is TGTGCCAGCAGCTCCTCGGGGATTAATCAGCCCCAGCATTTT.

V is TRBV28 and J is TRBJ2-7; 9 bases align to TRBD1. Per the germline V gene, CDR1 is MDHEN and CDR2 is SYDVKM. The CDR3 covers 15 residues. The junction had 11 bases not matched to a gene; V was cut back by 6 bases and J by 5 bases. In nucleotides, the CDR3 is TGTGCCAGCAGACCTCGCGGGACAGGGACCCACGAGCAGTACTTC. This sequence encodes CASRPRGTGTHEQYF.

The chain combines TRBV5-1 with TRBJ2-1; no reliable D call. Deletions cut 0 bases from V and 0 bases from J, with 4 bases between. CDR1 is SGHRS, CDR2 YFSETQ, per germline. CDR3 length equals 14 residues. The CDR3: CASSLVLSYNEQFF. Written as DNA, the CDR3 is TGCGCCAGCAGCTTGGTACTCTCCTACAATGAGCAGTTCTTC. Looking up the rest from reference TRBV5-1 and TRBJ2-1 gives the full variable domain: KAGVTQTPRYLIKTRGQQVTLSCSPISGHRSVSWYQQTPGQGLQFLFEYFSETQRNKGNFPGRFSGRQFSNSRSEMNVSTLELGDSALYLCASSLVLSYNEQFFGPGTRLTVL.

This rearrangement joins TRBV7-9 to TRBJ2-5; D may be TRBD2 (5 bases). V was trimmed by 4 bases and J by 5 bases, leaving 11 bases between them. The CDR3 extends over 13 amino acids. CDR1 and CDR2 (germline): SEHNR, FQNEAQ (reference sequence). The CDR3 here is CASSSELDETQYF. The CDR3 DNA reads TGTGCCAGCAGCTCGGAACTAGATGAGACCCAGTACTTC.

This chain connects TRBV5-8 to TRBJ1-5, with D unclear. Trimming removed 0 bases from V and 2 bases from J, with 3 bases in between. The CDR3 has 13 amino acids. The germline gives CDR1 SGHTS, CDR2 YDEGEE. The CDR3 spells CASSLAGNQPQHF. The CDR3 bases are TGTGCCAGCAGCTTGGCCGGCAATCAGCCCCAGCATTTT. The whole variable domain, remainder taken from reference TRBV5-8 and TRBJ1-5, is EAGVTQSPTHLIKTRGQQATLRCSPISGHTSVYWYQQALGLGLQFLLWYDEGEERNRGNFPPRFSGRQFPNYSSELNVNALELEDSALYLCASSLAGNQPQHFGDGTRLSIL.

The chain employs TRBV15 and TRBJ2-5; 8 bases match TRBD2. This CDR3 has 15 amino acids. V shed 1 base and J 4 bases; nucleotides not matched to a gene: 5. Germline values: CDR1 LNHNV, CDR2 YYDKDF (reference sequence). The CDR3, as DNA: TGTGCCACCAGCAGAGGCGGGGGGTGGCTAGAGACCCAGTACTTC. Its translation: CATSRGGGWLETQYF.

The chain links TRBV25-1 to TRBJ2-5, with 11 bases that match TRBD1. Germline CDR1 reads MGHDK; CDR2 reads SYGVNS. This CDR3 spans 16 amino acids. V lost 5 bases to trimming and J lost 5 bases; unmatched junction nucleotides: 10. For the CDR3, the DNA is TGTGCCAGCAGTTCGCGGGGACAGGGGGTTCGGGAGACCCAGTACTTC. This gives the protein CASSSRGQGVRETQYF.